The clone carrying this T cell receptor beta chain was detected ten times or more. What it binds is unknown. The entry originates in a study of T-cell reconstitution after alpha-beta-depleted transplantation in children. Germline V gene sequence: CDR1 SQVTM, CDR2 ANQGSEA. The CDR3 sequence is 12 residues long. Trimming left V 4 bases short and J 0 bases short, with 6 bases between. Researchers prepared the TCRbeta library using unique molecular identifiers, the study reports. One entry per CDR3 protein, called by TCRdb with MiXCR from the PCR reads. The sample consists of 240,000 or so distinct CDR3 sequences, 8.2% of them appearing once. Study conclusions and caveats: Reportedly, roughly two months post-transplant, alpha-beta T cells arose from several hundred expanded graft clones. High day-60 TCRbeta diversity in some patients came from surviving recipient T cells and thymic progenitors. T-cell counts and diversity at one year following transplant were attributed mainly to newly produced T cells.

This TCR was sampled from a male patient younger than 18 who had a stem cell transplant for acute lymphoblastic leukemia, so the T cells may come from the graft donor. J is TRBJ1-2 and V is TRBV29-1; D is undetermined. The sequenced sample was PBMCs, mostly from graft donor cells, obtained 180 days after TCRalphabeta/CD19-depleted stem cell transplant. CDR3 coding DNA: TGCAGCGTTGGAGTGACTAACTATGGCTACACCTTC. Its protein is CSVGVTNYGYTF.